These 14 T cell receptor beta chains were all obtained from the same sample, sequenced in a study of blood T cell repertoires in COVID-19. TCRdb's table, derived via immunoSEQ multiplex PCR, lists solely in-frame clones and lacks some. The data show 180,000 or so clones, about four fifths seen once. The source material was peripheral blood. These TCRs come from a human donor with acute or convalescent COVID-19. The donor label of this sample is uncertain.

This clone has just a few counts. The rearrangement links TRBV30 to TRBJ1-2; 8 bases agree with TRBD1. The ends lost 3 bases at V and 0 bases at J; junction bases unmatched: 9. CDR1 and CDR2 (germline): GTSNPN, SVGIG (reference sequence). This CDR3 region has 16 residues. The CDR3 nucleotides read TGTGCCTGGAGACCGGACAGGGCCTCTCCTAACTATGGCTACACCTTC. It encodes CAWRPDRASPNYGYTF.

V gene TRBV21-1 combines with J gene TRBJ1-2; whether TRBD1, the table's D call, matches the DNA was not checked. TRBV21-1 is termed a pseudogene. The CDR3 has 15 amino acids. The CDR3 reads CASSKFGRGDYGYTF. The DNA for the CDR3 is TGTGCCAGCAGCAAATTTGGCAGGGGGGACTATGGCTACACCTTC.

The chain couples TRBV6-1 to TRBJ1-6; D is uncertain. V shed 2 bases and J shed 7 bases, with 9 bases lying between them. Looked up from germline, CDR1 is MNHNS and CDR2 is SASEGT. The CDR3 totals 14 residues. CDR3 nucleotides: TGTGCCAGCAGTGAACGCAGGCTAAATTCACCCCTCCACTTT. Protein product: CASSERRLNSPLHF.

V gene TRBV5-1 combines with J gene TRBJ2-7, with 7 bases lining up with TRBD2. J lost 2 bases, V lost 4 bases, and 6 bases had no gene match. Germline V lookup: CDR1 SGHRS, CDR2 YFSETQ. The CDR3 runs 14 residues. The CDR3 region has the DNA TGCGCCAGCAGCCGGGGGGTGCCTACCTACGAGCAGTACTTC. This codes for CASSRGVPTYEQYF. The entire variable domain, with the rest obtained from reference TRBV5-1 and TRBJ2-7, is as follows: KAGVTQTPRYLIKTRGQQVTLSCSPISGHRSVSWYQQTPGQGLQFLFEYFSETQRNKGNFPGRFSGRQFSNSRSEMNVSTLELGDSALYLCASSRGVPTYEQYFGPGTRLTVT.

This rearrangement joins TRBV30 to TRBJ1-2, with D tentatively TRBD1 (5 bases). V lost 2 bases to trimming and J lost 3 bases, with 13 bases between them. This CDR3 contains 14 residues. Germline CDR1 is GTSNPN and CDR2 is SVGIG (reference sequence). This CDR3 reads CAWSRGGDDYGYTF. The CDR3, as DNA: TGTGCCTGGAGTCGAGGCGGGGACGACTATGGCTACACCTTC.

The V call is TRBV18, the J call TRBJ2-3, with 9 bases identical to TRBD2. J gave up 2 bases and V 4 bases, and 10 bases lay outside the gene matches. The CDR3 is 17 amino acids. CDR1 is KGHSH and CDR2 is LQKENI in the germline V gene. CDR3 sequence reads: CASSREYSGSSTDTQYF. The CDR3 nucleotides read TGTGCCAGCTCACGAGAATATAGCGGGAGTTCCACAGATACGCAGTATTTT.

The V and J genes are TRBV28 and TRBJ2-7; weak D call: TRBD1 (6 bases). The CDR3 extends over 13 amino acids. The germline CDR1 and CDR2 sequences are MDHEN and SYDVKM. With 5 bases removed from V and 3 bases from J, the gap between germline ends came to 11 bases. The CDR3 DNA sequence: TGTGCCAGCAGTCTCATACAGGGCTACGAGCAGTACTTC. Translated: CASSLIQGYEQYF.

The table lists this clone with a few counts. This chain links TRBV19 with TRBJ1-3; no clear D. Germline loops: CDR1 LNHDA, CDR2 SQIVND (reference sequence). V was cut by 3 bases and J by 0 bases, with 15 bases left in between. The CDR3 totals 17 residues. The CDR3 nucleotides read TGTGCCAGTAGTATGGGCCCCCAACGAAGCTCTGGAAACACCATATATTTT. Translation gives CASSMGPQRSSGNTIYF.

This clone was picked up a small number of times. The chain couples TRBV10-3 to TRBJ1-1; 11 bases map to TRBD1. The CDR3 loop spans 14 amino acids. Germline CDR1 is ENHRY and CDR2 is SYGVKD. V was pared by 10 bases and J by 8 bases, with 12 bases of the junction left unmatched. The CDR3 DNA follows: TGTGCCAGACGTTCGGGACAGGGGGTTTTGGAAGCTTTCTTT. Amino acid sequence: CARRSGQGVLEAFF.

The chain recombines TRBV5-1 with TRBJ2-7, with a weak D call TRBD2 (5 bases). Trimming shortened V by 0 bases and J by 3 bases, and 10 bases separated the two germline ends. The CDR3 covers 14 residues. CDR1 SGHRS and CDR2 YFSETQ come from the germline V gene. The chain's CDR3 is CASSLDEGLYEQYF. The CDR3 DNA sequence: TGCGCCAGCAGCTTGGATGAGGGCCTCTACGAGCAGTACTTC.

The rearrangement uses TRBV27 and TRBJ2-2; 7 bases align to TRBD2. The V gene end was trimmed by 4 bases and the J gene end by 3 bases; junction bases not matched to a gene: 5. The CDR3 sequence is 15 residues long. Germline V CDR1 and CDR2: MNHEY, SMNVEV (reference sequence). The CDR3 sequence: CASSWGGTDTGELFF. In DNA form, the CDR3 reads TGTGCCAGCAGTTGGGGGGGGACGGACACCGGGGAGCTGTTTTTT.

The count of this clone is one. The chain has TRBV25-1 and TRBJ1-1; D unclear. The length of the CDR3 is 11 residues. V was cut by 4 bases and J by 8 bases, with 8 bases left in between. CDR1 and CDR2 (germline): MGHDK, SYGVNS. The DNA of the CDR3 is TGTGCCAGCAGTGCTCAGGTAGAAGCTTTCTTT. This codes for CASSAQVEAFF.

The V and J genes are TRBV5-4 and TRBJ1-4; 8 nucleotides match TRBD1. Germline CDR1 SGHNT, CDR2 YYREEE (reference sequence). The V and J ends lost 2 bases and 8 bases, in that order; junction bases with no gene match: 5. CDR3 size: 14 residues. CDR3 in DNA: TGTGCCAGCAGCTTTTCAGGGGGCGGGGAAAAACTGTTTTTT. Translating it yields CASSFSGGGEKLFF.

The rearrangement links TRBV7-9 to TRBJ1-4; 10 nucleotides match TRBD1. The CDR3 is 16 residues long. J was trimmed by 8 bases and V by 4 bases; bases with no gene match: 10. The V gene's germline CDR1 is SEHNR and CDR2 FQNEAQ (reference sequence). The CDR3 is CASSWGQGRMGEKLFF. Written as DNA, the CDR3 is TGTGCCAGCAGCTGGGGACAGGGGAGGATGGGAGAAAAACTGTTTTTT.